This T cell receptor beta chain stems from a study of shared clonotypes between healthy human individuals. Study outcomes and limitations: Rarefaction gave evidence that sorted-subset sequencing remained incomplete despite large depth.

The healthy adult donors were HIV-negative and reported no recent acute infections or vaccinations. For every subset, genomic DNA was evenly distributed across several immunoSEQ plates. Produced via immunoSEQ multiplex PCR; TCRdb's table is partial and in-frame only. The table has a few million clones, nearly 97% seen once; the top ten hold around 0.13%. The germline gives CDR1 SGHAT, CDR2 FQNNGV. The CDR3 totals 19 residues. The V gene lost 1 base and the J gene lost 1 base, with 22 bases spanning the gap. About this clone: Antigen specificity is unknown.

The sequenced sample consisted of naive CD4+ T cells sorted from blood. The subset: CD45RA+ positively selected. The clonotype was recovered from a man between 18 and 29 years old in good health. The chain links TRBV11-2 to TRBJ1-2; a weak D match, TRBD1 (5 bases). Here the CDR3 DNA reads TGTGCCAGCAGCTTAGGATTGGGGGGGACGGCGCGTCTTAACTATGGCTACACCTTC. Translated: CASSLGLGGTARLNYGYTF.